Reported below is one T cell receptor (beta chain). As yet, its antigen is unknown. The sample contains more than one DNA sequence encoding this CDR3. This record belongs to a study of OX40 agonist ivuxolimab in advanced cancers. Broader study findings: Antigen specificity was not determined for the expanded peripheral T cells. With doses of 0.1 to 3.0 mg/kg, CD4+ and CD8+ blood T cells had undergone clonal expansion by week 6.

V was trimmed by 0 bases and J by 5 bases, leaving 8 bases between them. This CDR3 region has 13 residues. CDR1 is SGHRS and CDR2 is YFSETQ in the germline V gene. Clones were read by immunoSEQ multiplex PCR, and TCRdb kept only the in-frame ones, dropping some. The sample carries some 52,000 clones, over 70% recorded once. The chain joins TRBV5-1 to TRBJ2-5; D gene ambiguous. The TCR comes from an adult with an advanced solid tumor such as melanoma, head and neck, liver or kidney cancer. The sample consisted of CD4+ or CD8+ T cells sorted from blood, taken in a trial of the OX40 agonist ivuxolimab. The CDR3 reads CASSLEGAETQYF. The CDR3 DNA sequence: TGCGCCAGCAGCTTGGAGGGCGCGGAGACCCAGTACTTC.